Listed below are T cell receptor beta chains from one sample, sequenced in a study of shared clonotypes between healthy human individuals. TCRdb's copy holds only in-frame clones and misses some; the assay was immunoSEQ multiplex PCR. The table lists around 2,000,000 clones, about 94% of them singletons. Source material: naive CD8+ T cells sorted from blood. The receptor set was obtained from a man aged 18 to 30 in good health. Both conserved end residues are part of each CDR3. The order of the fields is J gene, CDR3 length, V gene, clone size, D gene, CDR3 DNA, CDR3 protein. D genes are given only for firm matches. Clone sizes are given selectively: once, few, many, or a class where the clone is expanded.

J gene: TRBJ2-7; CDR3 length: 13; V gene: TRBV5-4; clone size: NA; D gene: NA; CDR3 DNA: TGTGCCAGCAGCCCCATTAACTCCTACGAGCAGTACTTC; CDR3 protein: CASSPINSYEQYF
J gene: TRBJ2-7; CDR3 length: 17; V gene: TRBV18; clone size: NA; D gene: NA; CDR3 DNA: TGTGCCAGCTCACCGAACCCAGCCGGGGCGCCTCTCTACGAGCAGTACTTC; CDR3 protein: CASSPNPAGAPLYEQYF
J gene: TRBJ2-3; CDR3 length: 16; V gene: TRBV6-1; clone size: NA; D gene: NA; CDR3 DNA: TGTGCCAGCAGTGAAGCGGGGGGGCCGAGCACAGATACGCAGTATTTT; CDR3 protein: CASSEAGGPSTDTQYF
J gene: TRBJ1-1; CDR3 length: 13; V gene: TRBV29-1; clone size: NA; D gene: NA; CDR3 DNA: TGCAGCGTCCTACGGCCCAAAGACACTGAAGCTTTCTTT; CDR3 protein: CSVLRPKDTEAFF
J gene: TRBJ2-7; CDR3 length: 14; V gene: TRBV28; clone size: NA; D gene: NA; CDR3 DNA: TGTGCCAGCGCCCCACAGGGAGGGTCCTACGAGCAGTACTTC; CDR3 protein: CASAPQGGSYEQYF
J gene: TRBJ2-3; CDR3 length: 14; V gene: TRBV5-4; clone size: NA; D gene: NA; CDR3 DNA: TGTGCCAGCAGCTTGGCCACAGTCACAGATACGCAGTATTTT; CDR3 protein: CASSLATVTDTQYF
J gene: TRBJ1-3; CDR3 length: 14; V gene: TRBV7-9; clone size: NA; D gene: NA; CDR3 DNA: TGTGCCAGCAGCTTAGGACCCGCTGGAAACACCATATATTTT; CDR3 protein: CASSLGPAGNTIYF
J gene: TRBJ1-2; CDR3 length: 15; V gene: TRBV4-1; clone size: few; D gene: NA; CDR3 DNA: TGCGCCAGCAGCCAGGTGCCGGGACCAGCTTTTGGCTACACCTTC; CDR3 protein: CASSQVPGPAFGYTF
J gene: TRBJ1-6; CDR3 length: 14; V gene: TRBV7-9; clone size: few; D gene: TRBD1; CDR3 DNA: TGTGCCAGCAGCTTGGGGACAGGGGATTCACCCCTCCACTTT; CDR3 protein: CASSLGTGDSPLHF
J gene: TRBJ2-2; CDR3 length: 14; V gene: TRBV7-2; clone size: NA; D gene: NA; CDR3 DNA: TGTGCCAGCAGCTTACTACACGGGGCCGGGGAGCTGTTTTTT; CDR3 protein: CASSLLHGAGELFF
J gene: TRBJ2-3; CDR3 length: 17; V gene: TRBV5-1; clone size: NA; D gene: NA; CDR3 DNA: TGCGCCAGCAGCGTACTTGGACAGCAGCTTACCACAGATACGCAGTATTTT; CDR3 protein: CASSVLGQQLTTDTQYF
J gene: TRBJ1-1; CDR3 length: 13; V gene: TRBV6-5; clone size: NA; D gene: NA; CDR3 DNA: TGTGCCAGCAGTGATGGGATGAACACTGAAGCTTTCTTT; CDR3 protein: CASSDGMNTEAFF
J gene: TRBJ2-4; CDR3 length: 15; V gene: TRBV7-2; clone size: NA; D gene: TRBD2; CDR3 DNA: TGTGCCAGCAGCTCGGGGAGGGCGGCCAAAAACATTCAGTACTTC; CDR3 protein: CASSSGRAAKNIQYF
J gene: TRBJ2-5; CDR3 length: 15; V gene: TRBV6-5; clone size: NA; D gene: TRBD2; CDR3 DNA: TGTGCCAGCAGTTACTCGGAGGCGGGGGAAGAGACCCAGTACTTC; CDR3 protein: CASSYSEAGEETQYF
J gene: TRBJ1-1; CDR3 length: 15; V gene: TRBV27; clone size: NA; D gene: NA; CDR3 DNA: TGTGCCAGCGGGCGCCTAGGAGGCATGAACACTGAAGCTTTCTTT; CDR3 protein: CASGRLGGMNTEAFF
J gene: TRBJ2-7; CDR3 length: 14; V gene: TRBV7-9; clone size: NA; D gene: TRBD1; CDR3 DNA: TGTGCCAGCAGCTTATCTACAGGGGTCTACGAGCAGTACTTC; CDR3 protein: CASSLSTGVYEQYF
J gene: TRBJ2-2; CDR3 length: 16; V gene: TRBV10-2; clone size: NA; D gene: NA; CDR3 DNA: TGCGCCAGCAGTGGACGGGACGGAGCGAACACCGGGGAGCTGTTTTTT; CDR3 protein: CASSGRDGANTGELFF
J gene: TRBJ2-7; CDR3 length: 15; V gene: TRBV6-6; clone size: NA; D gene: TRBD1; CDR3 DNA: TGTGCCAGCAGCCCCCTCTCCGGGACAGCCTACGAGCAGTACTTC; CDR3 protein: CASSPLSGTAYEQYF
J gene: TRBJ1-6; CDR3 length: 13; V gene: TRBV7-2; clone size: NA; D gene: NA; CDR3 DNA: TGTGCCAGCAGCCAAGGTCCGGGGTCACCCCTCCACTTT; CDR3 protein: CASSQGPGSPLHF
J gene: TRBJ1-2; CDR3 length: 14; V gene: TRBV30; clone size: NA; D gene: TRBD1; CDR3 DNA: TGTGCCTGGCTCCCTCCAGGGACAGGGATCGGCTACACCTTC; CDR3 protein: CAWLPPGTGIGYTF
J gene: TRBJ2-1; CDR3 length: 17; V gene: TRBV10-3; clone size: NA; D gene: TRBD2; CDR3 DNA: TGTGCCATCAGTGAGTCGAGGGCTAGCGGGGATTACAATGAGCAGTTCTTC; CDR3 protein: CAISESRASGDYNEQFF
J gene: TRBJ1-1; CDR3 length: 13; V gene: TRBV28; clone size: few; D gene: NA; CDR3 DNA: TGTGCCAGCAGTTTAGTGGAGAAGACTGAAGCTTTCTTT; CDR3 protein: CASSLVEKTEAFF
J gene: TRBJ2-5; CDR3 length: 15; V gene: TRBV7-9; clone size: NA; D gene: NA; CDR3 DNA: TGTGCCAGCAGCTTAGGGGTTTTGGGTGGTGAGACCCAGTACTTC; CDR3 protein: CASSLGVLGGETQYF
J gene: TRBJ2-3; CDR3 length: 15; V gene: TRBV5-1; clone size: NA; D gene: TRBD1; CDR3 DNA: TGCGCCAGCAGCTCCGGGACAGGGGGCCCAGATACGCAGTATTTT; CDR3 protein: CASSSGTGGPDTQYF
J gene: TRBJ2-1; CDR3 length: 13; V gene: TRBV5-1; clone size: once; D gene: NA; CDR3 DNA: TGCGCCAGCAGCTTGGCCTACTCCCCGGAGCAGTTCTTC; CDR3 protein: CASSLAYSPEQFF
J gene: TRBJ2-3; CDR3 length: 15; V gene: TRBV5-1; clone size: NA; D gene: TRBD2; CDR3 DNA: TGCGCCAGCAGCGGGACGACTAGCGGGGTAGATACGCAGTATTTT; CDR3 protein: CASSGTTSGVDTQYF
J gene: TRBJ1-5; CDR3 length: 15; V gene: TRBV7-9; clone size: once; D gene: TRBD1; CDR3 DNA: TGTGCCAGCAGCCCCGGGACAGGGGGCGATCAGCCCCAGCATTTT; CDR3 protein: CASSPGTGGDQPQHF
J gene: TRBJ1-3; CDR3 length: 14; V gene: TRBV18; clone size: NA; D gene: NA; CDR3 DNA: TGTGCCAGCTCACCGGAGGGCCCCGGAAACACCATATATTTT; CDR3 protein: CASSPEGPGNTIYF
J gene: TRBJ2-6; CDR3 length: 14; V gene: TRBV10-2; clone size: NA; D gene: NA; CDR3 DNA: TGCGCCAGCATGCCCATCTCTGGGGCCAACGTCCTGACTTTC; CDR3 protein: CASMPISGANVLTF
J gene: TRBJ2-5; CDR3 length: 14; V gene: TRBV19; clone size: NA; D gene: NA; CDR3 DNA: TGTGCCAGTAGTATTGTTGCGGACCAAGAGACCCAGTACTTC; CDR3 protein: CASSIVADQETQYF
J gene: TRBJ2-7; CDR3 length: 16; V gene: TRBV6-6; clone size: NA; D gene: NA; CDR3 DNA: TGTGCCAGCAGTTACTCGAAACAGGACCAGTCCTACGAGCAGTACTTC; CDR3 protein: CASSYSKQDQSYEQYF
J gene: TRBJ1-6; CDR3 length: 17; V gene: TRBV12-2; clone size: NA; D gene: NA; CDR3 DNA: TGTGCAAGTCGCTTAGTCTGCTTCAGGCGCCATAATTCACCCCTCCACTTT; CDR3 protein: CASRLVCFRRHNSPLHF
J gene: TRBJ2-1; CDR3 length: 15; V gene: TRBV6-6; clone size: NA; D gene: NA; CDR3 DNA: TGTGCCAGCAGTTACTCAGCGGCTACCTACAATGAGCAGTTCTTC; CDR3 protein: CASSYSAATYNEQFF
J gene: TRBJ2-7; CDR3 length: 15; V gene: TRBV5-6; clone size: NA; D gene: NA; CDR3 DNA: TGTGCCAGCAGCTTATATGGCAGCATCTCCTACGAGCAGTACTTC; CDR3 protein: CASSLYGSISYEQYF
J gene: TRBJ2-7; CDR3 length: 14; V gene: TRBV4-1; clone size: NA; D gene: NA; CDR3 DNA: TGCGCCAGCAGCCAAGTTGGTGAAAGCTACGAGCAGTACTTC; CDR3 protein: CASSQVGESYEQYF
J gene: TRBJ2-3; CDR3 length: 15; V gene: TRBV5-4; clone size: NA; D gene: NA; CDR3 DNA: TGTGCCAGCAGCTTGTCAGCAGGAGAGGGTGGTACGCAGTATTTT; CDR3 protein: CASSLSAGEGGTQYF
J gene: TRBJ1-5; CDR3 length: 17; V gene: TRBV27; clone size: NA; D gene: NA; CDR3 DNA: TGTGCCAGCAGTTCCTACCACGGGACGGTAGGTTCGCAGCCCCAGCATTTT; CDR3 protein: CASSSYHGTVGSQPQHF
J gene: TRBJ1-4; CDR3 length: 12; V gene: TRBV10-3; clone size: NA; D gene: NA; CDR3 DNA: TGTGCCACGACCGGGGCCCATGAAAAACTGTTTTTT; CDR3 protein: CATTGAHEKLFF
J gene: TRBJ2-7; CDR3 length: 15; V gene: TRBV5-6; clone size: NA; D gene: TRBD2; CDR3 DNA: TGTGCCAGCAACCCATTAGCGGGAGGGCCTTACGAGCAGTACTTC; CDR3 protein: CASNPLAGGPYEQYF
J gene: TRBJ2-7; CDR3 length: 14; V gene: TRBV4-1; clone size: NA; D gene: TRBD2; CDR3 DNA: TGCGCCAGCAGCCAAGCGAGCGGGGGATACGAGCAGTACTTC; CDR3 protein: CASSQASGGYEQYF
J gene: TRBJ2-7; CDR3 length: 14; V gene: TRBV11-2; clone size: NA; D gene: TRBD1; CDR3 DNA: TGTGCCAGCAGCTCGCCGACAGGGTACTACGAGCAGTACTTC; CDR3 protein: CASSSPTGYYEQYF
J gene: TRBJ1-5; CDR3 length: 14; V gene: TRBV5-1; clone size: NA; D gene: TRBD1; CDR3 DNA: TGCGCCAGCAGCTCAGGACAGGCGGATCAGCCCCAGCATTTT; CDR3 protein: CASSSGQADQPQHF
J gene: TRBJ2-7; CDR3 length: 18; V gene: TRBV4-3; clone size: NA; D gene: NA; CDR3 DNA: TGCGCCAGCAGCCAAGCCGTGGGAGCTGTAGAAGGTTCCTTCGAGCAGTACTTC; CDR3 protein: CASSQAVGAVEGSFEQYF
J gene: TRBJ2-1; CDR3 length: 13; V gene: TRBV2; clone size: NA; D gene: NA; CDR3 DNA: TGTGCCAAATCGGGGCATGATCAGAATGAGCAGTTCTTC; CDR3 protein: CAKSGHDQNEQFF
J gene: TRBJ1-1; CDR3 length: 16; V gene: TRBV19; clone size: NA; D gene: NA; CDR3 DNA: TGTGCCAGTAGTATCGACAGAGCAAACGAGGGCACTGAAGCTTTCTTT; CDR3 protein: CASSIDRANEGTEAFF
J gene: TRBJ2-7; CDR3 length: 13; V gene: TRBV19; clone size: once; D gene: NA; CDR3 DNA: TGTGCCAGTAGTGGAGACATCTCCTACGAGCAGTACTTC; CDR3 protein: CASSGDISYEQYF
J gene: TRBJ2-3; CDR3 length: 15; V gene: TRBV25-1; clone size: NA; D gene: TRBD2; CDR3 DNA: TGTGCCAGCAGTGGGCTAGCGGGAGTTTCGGATACGCAGTATTTT; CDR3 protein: CASSGLAGVSDTQYF
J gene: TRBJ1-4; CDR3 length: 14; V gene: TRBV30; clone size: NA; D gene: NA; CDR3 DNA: TGTGCCTGGAGCATCAGGTCGACTAATGAAAAACTGTTTTTT; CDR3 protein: CAWSIRSTNEKLFF
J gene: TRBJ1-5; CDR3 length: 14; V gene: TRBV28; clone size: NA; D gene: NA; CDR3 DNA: TGTGCCAGCAGTTTTGTCAGGGTCGGTCAGCCCCAGCATTTT; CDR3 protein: CASSFVRVGQPQHF
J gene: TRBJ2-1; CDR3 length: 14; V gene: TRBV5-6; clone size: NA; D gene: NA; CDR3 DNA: TGTGCCAGCAGCTCCGGCATGTTTGTAAATGAGCAGTTCTTC; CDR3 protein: CASSSGMFVNEQFF
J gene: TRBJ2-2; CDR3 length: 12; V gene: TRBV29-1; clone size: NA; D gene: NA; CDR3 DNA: TGCAGCGTTGCTGTGGGCACCGGGGAGCTGTTTTTT; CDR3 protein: CSVAVGTGELFF